A selection of T cell receptor beta chains follows, all from one sample in a study of CD8 T cells in Susac syndrome. Via MiXCR, TCRdb re-called the immunoSEQ multiplex PCR reads, giving one row per CDR3 protein. This sample has 150,000 to 200,000 distinct CDR3 sequences, with 75% to 95% found just once. Sample: CD4+ T cells from PBMCs. The origin of the receptors is a human donor with Susac syndrome. The CDR3 runs from the conserved cysteine through the conserved F or W. A D gene is named only where the DNA matches it firmly. Rows may omit the clone size; those that give it use once, few, many or a size class.

V,size,D,J,DNA,CDR3
TRBV11-1,NA,NA,TRBJ1-1,TGTGCCAGCAGCTACGGGATTGGCACTGAAGCTTTCTTT,CASSYGIGTEAFF
TRBV19,few,NA,TRBJ2-7,TGTGCCAGTAGCGGGAGAGCCTACGAGCAGTACTTC,CASSGRAYEQYF
TRBV10-3,NA,NA,TRBJ1-6,TGTGCCATCAGTGATACAGGAAATAATTCACCCCTCCACTTT,CAISDTGNNSPLHF
TRBV4-1,NA,TRBD2,TRBJ2-2,TGCGCCAGCAGCCTCCCTAGCGGGAAGGGCACCGGGGAGCTGTTTTTT,CASSLPSGKGTGELFF
TRBV7-9,NA,NA,TRBJ1-1,TGTGCCAGCAGCTTAGATTGGTCGGGATCGGACACTGAAGCTTTCTTT,CASSLDWSGSDTEAFF
TRBV19,NA,NA,TRBJ1-5,TGTGCCAGTAGTACCCGGACAGATAGCAATCAGCCCCAGCATTTT,CASSTRTDSNQPQHF
TRBV7-2,NA,NA,TRBJ1-1,TGTGCCAGCAGCCGCCGACAGTGGGCTAACAGTGAAGCTTTCTTT,CASSRRQWANSEAFF
TRBV9,NA,NA,TRBJ1-1,TGTGCCAGCAGCGTAGGATACGTGATGATGAACACTGAAGCTTTCTTT,CASSVGYVMMNTEAFF
TRBV28,NA,NA,TRBJ1-1,TGTGCCAGCAGTCTCCCAGACAGGTGGCCTGAAGCTTTCTTT,CASSLPDRWPEAFF
TRBV25-1,NA,TRBD1,TRBJ1-2,TGTGCCAGCAGTCCAGGGGGCCGACGATATGGCTACACCTTC,CASSPGGRRYGYTF
TRBV9,NA,TRBD2,TRBJ2-5,TGTGCCAGCAGCGTATCTAGTCTAGCGGGAAAAGAGACCCAGTACTTC,CASSVSSLAGKETQYF
TRBV27,NA,TRBD1,TRBJ2-7,TGTGCCAGCAGTTCTGCCGGGACAGGGGGCTACGAGCAGTACTTC,CASSSAGTGGYEQYF
TRBV5-1,few,TRBD2,TRBJ2-3,TGCGCCAGCAGCTGGTCTAGCGGGTCTAGCACAGATACGCAGTATTTT,CASSWSSGSSTDTQYF
TRBV4-1,NA,TRBD1,TRBJ2-5,TGCGCCAGCAGCCAGACGAGACAGGGCTTGGTGAAGACCCAGTACTTC,CASSQTRQGLVKTQYF
TRBV19,NA,TRBD1,TRBJ1-2,TGTGCCAGTAGTACGATGACAGGGAAGGCTGGCTACACCTTC,CASSTMTGKAGYTF
TRBV7-8,NA,NA,TRBJ2-7,TGTGCCAGCAGCTCAACGAGGCGGGCCATATCCTCCTACGAGCAGTACTTC,CASSSTRRAISSYEQYF
TRBV29-1,NA,TRBD1,TRBJ2-5,TGCAGCGTTGGACAGGGAGAGACCCAGTACTTC,CSVGQGETQYF
TRBV15,NA,TRBD1,TRBJ2-5,TGTGCCACCAGCAGGGTATCCGGGACAGGGGGAATAGAGACCCAGTACTTC,CATSRVSGTGGIETQYF
TRBV9,NA,TRBD2,TRBJ2-3,TGTGCCAGCAGCGCTTCTAGCGGGACCACAGATACGCAGTATTTT,CASSASSGTTDTQYF
TRBV9,NA,NA,TRBJ2-1,TGTGCCAGCAGCATCTCGGAGATCGGCGAGCAGTTCTTC,CASSISEIGEQFF
TRBV29-1,NA,NA,TRBJ2-5,TGCAGCGTGAAAACAGAAGGGGGCGTCGGGAGAGAGACCCAGTACTTC,CSVKTEGGVGRETQYF
TRBV7-9,NA,NA,TRBJ1-2,TGTGCCAGCAGCCCAGGGGCAGGGTCAGGCTATGGCTACACCTTC,CASSPGAGSGYGYTF
TRBV20-1,NA,TRBD2,TRBJ2-1,TGCAGTGCCAGTGCGGGAGCCCCCTACAATGAGCAGTTCTTC,CSASAGAPYNEQFF
TRBV20-1,NA,NA,TRBJ1-6,TGCAGTGCTAGAGCAGGACCGCTGGTCTCCTATAATTCACCCCTCCACTTT,CSARAGPLVSYNSPLHF
TRBV19,NA,TRBD1,TRBJ1-5,TGTGCCAGTAGTATTGAGGCGAGACAGGGGGCATGGCAGCCCCAGCATTTT,CASSIEARQGAWQPQHF
TRBV25-1,NA,NA,TRBJ1-2,TGTGCCAGCAGTGAATATTTGGGATCGGGTGGCTACACCTTC,CASSEYLGSGGYTF
TRBV29-1,NA,NA,TRBJ2-1,TGCAGCGTCGAAGGGGGGTCTGACTACAATGAGCAGTTCTTC,CSVEGGSDYNEQFF
TRBV27,NA,NA,TRBJ1-5,TGTGCCAGCAGTTTTTCAACCGGGGGCAATCAGCCCCAGCATTTT,CASSFSTGGNQPQHF
TRBV18,NA,NA,TRBJ2-5,TGTGCCAGCTCACCACCGGACGGGCGGCGAGAGACCCAGTACTTC,CASSPPDGRRETQYF
TRBV20-1,NA,NA,TRBJ1-5,TGCAGTGCTAGAGATAAGGAGTACCAGCCCCAGCATTTT,CSARDKEYQPQHF
TRBV4-1,NA,TRBD1,TRBJ2-1,TGCGCCAGCAGGCGAGACGGACAGGGAAATATCGATGAGCAGTTCTTC,CASRRDGQGNIDEQFF
TRBV19,NA,NA,TRBJ1-2,TGTGCCAGTAGTATCGATGGGTTAACGGGAGATGGCTACACCTTC,CASSIDGLTGDGYTF
TRBV28,NA,NA,TRBJ1-3,TGTGCCAGCAGTAGACCCATAATCTCTGGAAACACCATATATTTT,CASSRPIISGNTIYF
TRBV3-1,NA,NA,TRBJ1-3,TGTGCCAGCAGCCAAGACAGAGTCTCTGGAAACACCATATATTTT,CASSQDRVSGNTIYF
TRBV28,NA,TRBD2,TRBJ2-1,TGTGCCAGCAGCGGCGGCTCGGGGGGGAACAATGAGCAGTTCTTC,CASSGGSGGNNEQFF
TRBV3-1,NA,TRBD1,TRBJ1-1,TGTGCCAGCAGCCAATACCCGGGACAGGAAGCTTTCTTT,CASSQYPGQEAFF
TRBV6-1,NA,TRBD2,TRBJ2-1,TGTGCCAGCAGTGTAGGGACTAGGAATCTCTACAATGAGCAGTTCTTC,CASSVGTRNLYNEQFF